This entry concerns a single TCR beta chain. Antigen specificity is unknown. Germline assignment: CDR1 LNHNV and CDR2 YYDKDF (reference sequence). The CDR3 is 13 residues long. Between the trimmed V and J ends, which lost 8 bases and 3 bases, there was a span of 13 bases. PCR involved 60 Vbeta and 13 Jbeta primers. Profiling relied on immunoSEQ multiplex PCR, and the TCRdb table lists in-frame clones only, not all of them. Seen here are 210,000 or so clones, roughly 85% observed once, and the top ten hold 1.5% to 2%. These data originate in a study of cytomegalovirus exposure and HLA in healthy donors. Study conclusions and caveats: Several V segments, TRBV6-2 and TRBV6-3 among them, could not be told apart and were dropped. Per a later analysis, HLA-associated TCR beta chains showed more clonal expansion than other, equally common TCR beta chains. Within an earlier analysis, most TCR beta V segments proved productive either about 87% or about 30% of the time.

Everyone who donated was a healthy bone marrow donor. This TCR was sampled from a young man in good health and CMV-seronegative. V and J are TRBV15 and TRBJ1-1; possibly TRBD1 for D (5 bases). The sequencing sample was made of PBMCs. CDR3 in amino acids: CATLGAEDTEAFF. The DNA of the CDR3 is TGTGCCACCCTAGGGGCCGAGGACACTGAAGCTTTCTTT.